This TCR beta chain was sequenced in a study of cytomegalovirus exposure and HLA in healthy donors. Study-wide background: Researchers found that just over 80% of about 400 genotyped donors fell within the Caucasian-associated ancestry cluster. The study's findings and limits: TCR beta chains numbering approximately 150 were designated cytomegalovirus-associated. Sequencing artifact likely explains a cluster of highly shared sequence variants.

This clone has only a few counts. The antigen is unknown. With 60 Vbeta and 13 Jbeta primers, the PCR was carried out. Generated by immunoSEQ multiplex PCR, the TCRdb table keeps only in-frame clones and is missing some. The table records some 150,000 clones, about 80% of them present only once. CDR3 size: 12 residues. With 0 bases removed from V and 7 bases from J, the gap between germline ends came to 6 bases. From germline, CDR1 is SGHDT and CDR2 YYEEEE. The sequencing input was PBMCs. The chain links TRBV5-6 to TRBJ2-3; a weak D match, TRBD2 (5 bases). The receptor's source is a young man in good health and CMV-seropositive. The CDR3 nucleotides read TGTGCCAGCAGCTTGGGACTAAATACGCAGTATTTT. This codes for CASSLGLNTQYF.